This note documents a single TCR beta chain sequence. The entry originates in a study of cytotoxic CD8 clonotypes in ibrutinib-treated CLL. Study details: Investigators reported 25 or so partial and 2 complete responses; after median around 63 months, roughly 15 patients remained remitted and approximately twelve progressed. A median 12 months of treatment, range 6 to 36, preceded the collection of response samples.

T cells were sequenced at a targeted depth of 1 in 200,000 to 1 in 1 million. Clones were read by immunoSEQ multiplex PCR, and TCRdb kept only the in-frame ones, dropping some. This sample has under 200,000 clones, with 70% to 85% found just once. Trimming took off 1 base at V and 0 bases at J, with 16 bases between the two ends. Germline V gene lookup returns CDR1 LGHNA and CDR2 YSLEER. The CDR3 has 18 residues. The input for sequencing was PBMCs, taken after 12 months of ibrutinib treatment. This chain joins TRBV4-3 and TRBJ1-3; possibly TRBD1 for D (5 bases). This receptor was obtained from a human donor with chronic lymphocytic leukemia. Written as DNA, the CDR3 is TGCGCCAGCAGCCAAGGGGGCCAATCCACCTCCTCTGGAAACACCATATATTTT. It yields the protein CASSQGGQSTSSGNTIYF.